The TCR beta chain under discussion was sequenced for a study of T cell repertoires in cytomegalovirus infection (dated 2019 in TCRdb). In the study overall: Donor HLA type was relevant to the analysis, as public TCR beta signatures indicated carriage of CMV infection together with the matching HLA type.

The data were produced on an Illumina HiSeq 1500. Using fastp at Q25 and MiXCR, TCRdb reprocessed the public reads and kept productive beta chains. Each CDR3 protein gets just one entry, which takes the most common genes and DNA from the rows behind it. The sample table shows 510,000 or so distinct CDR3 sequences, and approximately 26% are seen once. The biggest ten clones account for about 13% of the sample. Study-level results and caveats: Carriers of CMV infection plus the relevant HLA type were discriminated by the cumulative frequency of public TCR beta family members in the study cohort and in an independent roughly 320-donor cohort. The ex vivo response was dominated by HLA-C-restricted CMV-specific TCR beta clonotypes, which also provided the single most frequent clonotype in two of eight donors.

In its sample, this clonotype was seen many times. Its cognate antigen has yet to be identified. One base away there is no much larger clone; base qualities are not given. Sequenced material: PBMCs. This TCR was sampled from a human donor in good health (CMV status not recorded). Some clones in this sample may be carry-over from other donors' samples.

The CDR3 loop reads CASSPTPLAELDNEQFF. The DNA sequence follows: TGTGCCAGCAGCCCGACCCCACTAGCGGAACTTGACAATGAGCAGTTCTTC. The chain is assembled from TRBV7-8 and TRBJ2-1; TRBD2 lines up with 8 middle nucleotides. Reading from cysteine to phenylalanine, the CDR3 counts 17 amino acids. Only CDR3 DNA is held: 51 bases, read in frame from base 1. V is cut back by 5 bases and J by 5 bases, with 14 bases in the junction unmatched. The germline V gene gives CDR1 as SGHVS and CDR2 as FQNEAQ.